The 5 T cell receptor beta chains below were found in one sample sequenced in a study of blood T cell repertoires in COVID-19. The repertoire was sequenced with immunoSEQ multiplex PCR; TCRdb's copy has only in-frame clones and lacks some. This table has under 200,000 clones, around 89% appearing once. Sequences were obtained from peripheral blood. Source of these receptors: a middle-aged man who had recovered from COVID-19.

As DNA, the CDR3 is TGCGCCAGCAGCTTACCTAGCGGGGGGGGAGCAGATACGCAGTATTTT. Residues: CASSLPSGGGADTQYF. V is TRBV5-1 and J is TRBJ2-3; 12 bases match TRBD2. Germline CDR1 SGHRS, CDR2 YFSETQ. J gave up 4 bases and V 2 bases, and 5 bases lay outside the gene matches. There are 16 residues in the CDR3. The full variable domain, in which reference TRBV5-1 and TRBJ2-3 provide the parts outside the CDR3, is KAGVTQTPRYLIKTRGQQVTLSCSPISGHRSVSWYQQTPGQGLQFLFEYFSETQRNKGNFPGRFSGRQFSNSRSEMNVSTLELGDSALYLCASSLPSGGGADTQYFGPGTRLTVL.

The chain joins TRBV12-5 to TRBJ2-7, with unresolved D. The CDR3 spans 14 residues. Trimming stripped 1 base from V and 0 bases from J, with 7 bases between. The V gene's germline CDR1 is LGHNT and CDR2 FRNRAP. The CDR3 DNA follows: TGTGCTAGTGGTTTGGGAAGCGTCTCCTACGAGCAGTACTTC. This codes for CASGLGSVSYEQYF.

The rearrangement links TRBV5-5 to TRBJ1-5; 7 bases match TRBD1. V dropped 6 bases and J dropped 6; count of bases not matched to a gene: 18. CDR1 and CDR2 (germline): SGHKS, YYEKEE (reference sequence). The length of the CDR3 is 17 residues. CDR3 nucleotides: TGTGCCAGCACCGAGAAGGCTACAGGGGTTTGGGGTCAGCCCCAGCATTTT. Residues: CASTEKATGVWGQPQHF.

The CDR3 nucleotides are TGTGCCAGCAGCCGCTTTGGGACAGCAACTAATGAAAAACTGTTTTTT. Translation: CASSRFGTATNEKLFF. The rearrangement uses TRBV6-2 or TRBV6-3 and TRBJ1-4, with 7 positions matching TRBD1. Germline V gene data show CDR1 as MNHEY and CDR2 as SVGEGT. V dropped 6 bases and J dropped 0; count of bases not matched to a gene: 7. The CDR3 is 16 residues long.

The genes are TRBV28 and TRBJ1-1; no clear D gene. V was pared by 8 bases and J by 6 bases, with 16 bases between. The length of the CDR3 is 13 residues. From germline, CDR1 is MDHEN and CDR2 SYDVKM. The CDR3 is CASQRAGKSEAFF. The DNA of the CDR3 is TGTGCCAGCCAGAGGGCAGGAAAATCTGAAGCTTTCTTT.